The rows below give T cell receptor beta chains drawn from one sample of a study of T cell responses to AZD1222 COVID-19 vaccine. Profiled with immunoSEQ multiplex PCR; TCRdb holds only in-frame clones, not every one. The sample has 95,000 to 100,000 clones, about 88% seen once. The specimen comprised peripheral blood, sampled 28 days after the second AZD1222 dose. All receptors come from an adult who received the AZD1222 COVID-19 vaccine. CDR3s include the opening cysteine and the closing phenylalanine or tryptophan. D genes are given only for firm matches. Only some rows state a clone size, as once, few, many or a class for expanded clones.

size,V,D,J,DNA,CDR3
.,TRBV9,.,TRBJ1-4,TGTGCCAGCACCCCGCCGGGGAGCGAAAAACTGTTTTTT,CASTPPGSEKLFF
.,TRBV6-5,.,TRBJ2-5,TGTGCCAGCACCCCCAGGGGCGTGGAGACCCAGTACTTC,CASTPRGVETQYF
.,TRBV30,TRBD1,TRBJ1-3,TGTGCCTGGAGTGTACAGGGGGGCGGTGGAAACACCATATATTTT,CAWSVQGGGGNTIYF
.,TRBV5-6,.,TRBJ1-2,TGTGCCAGCAGCTGGGGGTTACCGTCCCCCGGCGGCTACACCTTC,CASSWGLPSPGGYTF
once,TRBV29-1,TRBD1,TRBJ2-2,TGCAGCGCTCGACAGGGGGCTGGCGGGGAGCTGTTTTTT,CSARQGAGGELFF
.,TRBV5-1,.,TRBJ1-3,TGCGCCAGCAGCTTGGCTTTGGGCTCTGGAAACACCATATATTTT,CASSLALGSGNTIYF
.,TRBV29-1,TRBD2,TRBJ2-7,TGCAGCGTTGTTACTAGCGGCTACGAGCAGTACTTC,CSVVTSGYEQYF
.,TRBV10-1,.,TRBJ2-2,TGCGCCAGCCCCTTGGGGGTAACCGGGGAGCTGTTTTTT,CASPLGVTGELFF
.,TRBV29-1,.,TRBJ1-1,TGCAGCGTTGAAGGAGGAGTTTTCTTT,CSVEGGVFF
.,TRBV6-5,.,TRBJ1-5,TGTGCCAGCAGTCTATCCAGTCGCAATCAGCCCCAGCATTTT,CASSLSSRNQPQHF
once,TRBV5-1,.,TRBJ2-5,TGCGCCAGCACCATCGGGTTAGCGGAAGAGACCCAGTACTTC,CASTIGLAEETQYF